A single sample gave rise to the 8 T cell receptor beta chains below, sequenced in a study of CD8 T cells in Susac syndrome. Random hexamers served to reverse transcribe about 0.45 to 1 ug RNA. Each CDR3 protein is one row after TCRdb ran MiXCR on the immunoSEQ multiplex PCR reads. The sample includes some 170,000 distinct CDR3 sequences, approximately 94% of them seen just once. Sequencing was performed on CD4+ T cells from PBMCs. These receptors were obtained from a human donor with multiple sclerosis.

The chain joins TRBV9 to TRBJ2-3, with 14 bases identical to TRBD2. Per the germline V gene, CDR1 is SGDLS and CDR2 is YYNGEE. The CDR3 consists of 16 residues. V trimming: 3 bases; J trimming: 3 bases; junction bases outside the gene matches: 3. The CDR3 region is CASSDRTSGRTDTQYF. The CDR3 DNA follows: TGTGCCAGCAGCGATCGGACTAGCGGGAGGACAGATACGCAGTATTTT. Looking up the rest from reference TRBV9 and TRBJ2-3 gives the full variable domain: DSGVTQTPKHLITATGQRVTLRCSPRSGDLSVYWYQQSLDQGLQFLIQYYNGEERAKGNILERFSAQQFPDLHSELNLSSLELGDSALYFCASSDRTSGRTDTQYFGPGTRLTVL.

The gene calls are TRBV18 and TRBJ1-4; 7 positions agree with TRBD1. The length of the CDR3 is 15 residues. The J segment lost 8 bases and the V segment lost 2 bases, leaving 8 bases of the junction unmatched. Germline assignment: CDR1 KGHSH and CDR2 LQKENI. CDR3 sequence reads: CASSPTGEGDEKLFF. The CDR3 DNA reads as TGTGCCAGCTCACCAACAGGGGAGGGAGACGAAAAACTGTTTTTT.

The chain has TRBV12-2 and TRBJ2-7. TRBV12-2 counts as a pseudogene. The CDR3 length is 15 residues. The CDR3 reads CASRFPDRIFYEQYF. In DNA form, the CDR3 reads TGTGCAAGTCGCTTCCCCGACAGGATCTTTTACGAGCAGTACTTC.

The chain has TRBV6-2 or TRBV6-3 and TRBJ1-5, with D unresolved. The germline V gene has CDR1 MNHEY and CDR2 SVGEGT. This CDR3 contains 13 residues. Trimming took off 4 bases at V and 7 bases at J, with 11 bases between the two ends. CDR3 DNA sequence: TGTGCCAGCAGTTCTACGACGGGACAGCCCCAGCATTTT. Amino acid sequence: CASSSTTGQPQHF.

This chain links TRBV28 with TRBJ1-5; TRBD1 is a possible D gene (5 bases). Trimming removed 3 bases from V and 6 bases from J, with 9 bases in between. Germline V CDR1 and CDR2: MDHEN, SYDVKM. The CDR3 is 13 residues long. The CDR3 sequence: CASSLGVGQPQHF. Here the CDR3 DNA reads TGTGCCAGCAGTTTGGGGGTTGGTCAGCCCCAGCATTTT. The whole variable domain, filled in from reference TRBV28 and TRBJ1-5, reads DVKVTQSSRYLVKRTGEKVFLECVQDMDHENMFWYRQDPGLGLRLIYFSYDVKMKEKGDIPEGYSVSREKKERFSLILESASTNQTSMYLCASSLGVGQPQHFGDGTRLSIL.

CDR3 in DNA: TGTGCCAGCAGCTTGCTCCGCAACATGAACACTGAAGCTTTCTTT. Protein: CASSLLRNMNTEAFF. This chain uses TRBV5-5 with TRBJ1-1; D remains ambiguous. The CDR3 has 15 residues. Trimming took 1 base from V and 0 from J, leaving 10 bases between them. The germline CDR1 and CDR2 sequences are SGHKS and YYEKEE (reference sequence). Drawing the rest from reference TRBV5-5 and TRBJ1-1, the complete variable domain is DAGVTQSPTHLIKTRGQQVTLRCSPISGHKSVSWYQQVLGQGPQFIFQYYEKEERGRGNFPDRFSARQFPNYSSELNVNALLLGDSALYLCASSLLRNMNTEAFFGQGTRLTVV.

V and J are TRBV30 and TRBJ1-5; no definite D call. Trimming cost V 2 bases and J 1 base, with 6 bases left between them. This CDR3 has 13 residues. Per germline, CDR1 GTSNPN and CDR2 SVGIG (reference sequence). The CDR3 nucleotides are TGTGCCTGGAGTCTTCGAAGCAATCAGCCCCAGCATTTT. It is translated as CAWSLRSNQPQHF.

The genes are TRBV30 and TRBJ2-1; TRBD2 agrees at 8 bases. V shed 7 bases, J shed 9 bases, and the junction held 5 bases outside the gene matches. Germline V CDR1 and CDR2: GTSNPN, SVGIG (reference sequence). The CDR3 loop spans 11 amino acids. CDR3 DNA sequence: TGTGCCTTGGGACTAGGCGTTGAGCAGTTCTTC. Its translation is CALGLGVEQFF.